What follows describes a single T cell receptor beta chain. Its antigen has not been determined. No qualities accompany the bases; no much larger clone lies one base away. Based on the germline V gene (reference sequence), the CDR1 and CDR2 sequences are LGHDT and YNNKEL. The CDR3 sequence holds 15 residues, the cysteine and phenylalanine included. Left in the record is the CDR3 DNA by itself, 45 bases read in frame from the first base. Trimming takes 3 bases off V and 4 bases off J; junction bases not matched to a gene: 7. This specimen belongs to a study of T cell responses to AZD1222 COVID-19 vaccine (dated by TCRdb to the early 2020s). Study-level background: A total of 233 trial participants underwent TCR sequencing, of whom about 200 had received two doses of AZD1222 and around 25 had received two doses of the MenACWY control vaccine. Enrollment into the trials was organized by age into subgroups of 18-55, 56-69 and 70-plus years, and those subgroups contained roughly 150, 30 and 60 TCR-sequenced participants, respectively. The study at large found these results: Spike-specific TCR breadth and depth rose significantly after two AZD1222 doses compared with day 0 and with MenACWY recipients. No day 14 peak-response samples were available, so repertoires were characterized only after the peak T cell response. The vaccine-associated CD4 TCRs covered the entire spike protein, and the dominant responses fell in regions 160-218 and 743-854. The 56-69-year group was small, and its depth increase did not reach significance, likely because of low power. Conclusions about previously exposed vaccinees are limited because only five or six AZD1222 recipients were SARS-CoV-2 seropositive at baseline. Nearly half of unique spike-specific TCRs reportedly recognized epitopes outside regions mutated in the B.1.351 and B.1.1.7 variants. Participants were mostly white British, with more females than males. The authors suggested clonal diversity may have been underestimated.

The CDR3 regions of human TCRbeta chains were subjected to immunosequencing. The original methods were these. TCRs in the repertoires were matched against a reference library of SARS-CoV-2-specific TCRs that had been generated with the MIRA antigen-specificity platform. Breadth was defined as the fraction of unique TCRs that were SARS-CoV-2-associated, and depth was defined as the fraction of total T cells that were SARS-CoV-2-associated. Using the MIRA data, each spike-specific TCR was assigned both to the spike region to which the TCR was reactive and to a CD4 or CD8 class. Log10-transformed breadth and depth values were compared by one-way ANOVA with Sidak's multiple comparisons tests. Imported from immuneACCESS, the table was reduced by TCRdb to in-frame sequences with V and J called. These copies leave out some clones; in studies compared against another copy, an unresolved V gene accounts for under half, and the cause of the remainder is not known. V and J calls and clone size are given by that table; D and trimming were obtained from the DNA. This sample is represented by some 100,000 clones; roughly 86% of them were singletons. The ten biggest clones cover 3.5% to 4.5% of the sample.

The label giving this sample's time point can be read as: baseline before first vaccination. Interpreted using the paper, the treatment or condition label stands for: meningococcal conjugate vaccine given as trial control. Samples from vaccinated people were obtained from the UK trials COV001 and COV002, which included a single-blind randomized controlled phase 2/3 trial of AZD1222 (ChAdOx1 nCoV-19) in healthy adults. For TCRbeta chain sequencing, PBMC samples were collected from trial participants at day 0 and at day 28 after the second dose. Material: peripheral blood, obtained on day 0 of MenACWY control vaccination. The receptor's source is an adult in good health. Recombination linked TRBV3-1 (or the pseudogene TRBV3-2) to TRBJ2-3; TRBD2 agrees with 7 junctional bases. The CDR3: CASSHTGRPPDTQYF. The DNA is TGTGCCAGCAGCCATACCGGGAGGCCCCCAGATACGCAGTATTTT.